Shown below are 9 T cell receptor beta chains from a single sample sequenced in a study of identical twins. TCRdb re-derived calls from the 5' RACE reads in MiXCR, one entry per CDR3 protein. The sample shows some 590,000 distinct CDR3 sequences, approximately 10% of them seen only once. A further study also used this sample, focusing on yellow fever vaccine responses in identical twins.

The sequenced sample consisted of PBMCs. The source of these receptors is a woman aged 18-29 years in good health.

The rearrangement uses TRBV7-3 and TRBJ2-6, with D unresolved. The germline V and J ends were trimmed by 5 bases and 3 bases, with 8 bases remaining between them. The CDR3 consists of 14 residues. Germline loops: CDR1 SGHTA, CDR2 FQGTGA. In DNA, the CDR3 is TGTGCCAGCAGCCCCGACGGTGGGGCCAACGTCCTGACTTTC. Residues: CASSPDGGANVLTF.

This sequence joins TRBV5-1 and TRBJ2-5; tentative D call: TRBD1 (5 bases). The CDR3 loop spans 14 amino acids. Trimming cost V 5 bases and J 0 bases, with 11 bases left between them. Germline loops: CDR1 SGHRS, CDR2 YFSETQ. The CDR3 is CASRARADQETQYF. For the CDR3, the DNA is TGCGCCAGCAGGGCCAGGGCCGACCAAGAGACCCAGTACTTC.

The chain carries TRBV7-9 and TRBJ2-3; TRBD1 or TRBD2 may be the D gene (5 bases each). Germline CDR1 and CDR2: SEHNR and FQNEAQ (reference sequence). The length of the CDR3 is 14 residues. Written as DNA, the CDR3 is TGTGCTCTCGTGTCTGGGACCTCTACAGATACGCAGTATTTT. This codes for CALVSGTSTDTQYF.

This chain connects TRBV20-1 to TRBJ1-1; maybe TRBD1 (5 bases). CDR3 size: 14 residues. The V gene's germline CDR1 is DFQATT and CDR2 SNEGSKA (reference sequence). The ends were cut back, 5 bases at V and 4 bases at J, with 17 bases in the middle. DNA for the CDR3: TGCAGTGCTCCTATGGGGACTTCGGGCACTGAAGCTTTCTTT. It codes for CSAPMGTSGTEAFF.

This clonotype was detected a few times. The chain links TRBV29-1 to TRBJ2-5, with D possibly TRBD2 on 5 matching bases. Germline V gene sequence: CDR1 SQVTM, CDR2 ANQGSEA. V lost 7 bases and J 3 bases, leaving 15 bases between the germline ends. The length of the CDR3 is 13 residues. The CDR3, as DNA: TGCAGCGCCCAGCGTTGGGGAGAAGAGACCCAGTACTTC. It encodes CSAQRWGEETQYF.

The chain combines TRBV7-2 with TRBJ2-1; 7 bases map to TRBD2. Germline V gives CDR1 SGHTA, CDR2 FQGNSA. This CDR3 region has 15 residues. Trimming cost V 1 base and J 8 bases; bases outside gene matches: 8. The CDR3, as DNA: TGTGCCAGCAGCTTAGGTAGGACTAGTCGTCATGAGCAGTTCTTC. Its translation is CASSLGRTSRHEQFF.

This clonotype was seen more than once but under ten times. The V gene is TRBV12-3 or TRBV12-4, the J gene TRBJ2-3; D assignment may be TRBD1 or TRBD2 (5 bases each). CDR3 length equals 14 residues. V was clipped by 1 base and J by 5 bases, with 10 bases between them. The CDR3 region is CASSLGGTGDTQYF. CDR3 DNA: TGTGCCAGCAGTTTAGGGGGGACGGGAGATACGCAGTATTTT.

This clonotype was detected only a few times. The chain combines TRBV7-2 with TRBJ2-3; TRBD2 matches at 9 bases. The CDR3 length is 15 residues. Trimming cost V 3 bases and J 8 bases; bases outside gene matches: 9. Germline CDR1 SGHTA, CDR2 FQGNSA. CDR3 sequence (DNA): TGTGCCAGCAGCTTTGAGTCTAGCGGGAATAGTACGCAGTATTTT. Amino acid sequence: CASSFESSGNSTQYF.

This clonotype was detected once. The gene calls are TRBV29-1 and TRBJ2-3; D unclear. From germline, CDR1 is SQVTM and CDR2 ANQGSEA. This CDR3 region has 14 residues. The V and J ends lost 6 bases and 0 bases respectively, with 13 bases between them. The DNA of the CDR3 is TGCAGCGTCGCCTGGTTCCGGAGCACAGATACGCAGTATTTT. Its translation is CSVAWFRSTDTQYF.